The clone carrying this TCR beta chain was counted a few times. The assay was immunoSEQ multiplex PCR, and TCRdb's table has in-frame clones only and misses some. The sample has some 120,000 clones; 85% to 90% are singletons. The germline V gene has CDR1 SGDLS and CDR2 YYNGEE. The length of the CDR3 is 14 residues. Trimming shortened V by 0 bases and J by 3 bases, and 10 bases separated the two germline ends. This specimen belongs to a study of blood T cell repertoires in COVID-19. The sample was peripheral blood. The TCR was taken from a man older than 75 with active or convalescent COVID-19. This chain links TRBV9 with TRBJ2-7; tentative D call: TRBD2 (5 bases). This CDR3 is CASSVAGGFYEQYF. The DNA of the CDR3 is TGTGCCAGCAGCGTAGCTGGAGGATTCTACGAGCAGTACTTC.